This passage covers 11 T cell receptor beta chains from one sample sequenced in a study of blood T cell repertoires in COVID-19. Sequencing was performed with immunoSEQ multiplex PCR; in TCRdb, only in-frame clones are kept and a portion is missing. Altogether about 200,000 clones are present, about 84% being singletons, with the ten largest covering 5.6%. The specimen was PBMCs or T cells enriched from blood (not recorded which). The receptors derive from a man between 35 and 55 years old with acute COVID-19.

CDR3 DNA: TGTGCCAGCAGTGCGACAGGACGGCTCCTGGACGAGCAGTACTTC. This encodes CASSATGRLLDEQYF. The chain has TRBV27 and TRBJ2-7, with D perhaps TRBD1 (6 bases). V was trimmed by 5 bases and J by 5 bases, leaving 19 bases between them. CDR3 length: 15 amino acids. Germline assignment: CDR1 MNHEY and CDR2 SMNVEV (reference sequence).

The chain uses TRBV6-1 and TRBJ1-6; D call uncertain. This CDR3 contains 16 residues. CDR1 is MNHNS, CDR2 SASEGT, per germline. V was pared by 0 bases and J by 7 bases, with 13 bases between. CDR3 amino acids: CASSEARGPGNSPLHF. As DNA, the CDR3 is TGTGCCAGCAGTGAAGCTCGCGGACCGGGAAATTCACCCCTCCACTTT.

The V and J genes are TRBV28 and TRBJ2-6; maybe TRBD1 (5 bases). The germline CDR1 and CDR2 sequences are MDHEN and SYDVKM. Trimming shortened V by 3 bases and J by 1 base, and 7 bases separated the two germline ends. This CDR3 comprises 15 residues. The CDR3 DNA sequence: TGTGCCAGCAGTTTTGCAGGGTCTGGGGCCAACGTCCTGACTTTC. It is translated as CASSFAGSGANVLTF.

This chain links TRBV29-1 with TRBJ2-5; tentative D call: TRBD1 (6 bases). CDR1 SQVTM and CDR2 ANQGSEA come from the germline V gene. V dropped 4 bases and J dropped 5 bases, with 11 bases sitting between them. The CDR3 sequence is 12 residues long. CDR3 residues: CSVVGAGETQYF. The CDR3 region has the DNA TGCAGCGTTGTGGGGGCCGGGGAGACCCAGTACTTC.

For the CDR3, the DNA is TGTGCCAGTAGTATCCCCCCCCGCCGGGAGGTCTCCTACGAGCAGTACTTC. This sequence encodes CASSIPPRREVSYEQYF. The chain links TRBV19 to TRBJ2-7; 7 bases are a match to TRBD2. With V trimmed by 3 bases and J by 0 bases, 11 bases remained unmatched. This CDR3 has 17 amino acids. The germline CDR1 and CDR2 sequences are LNHDA and SQIVND (reference sequence).

The chain carries TRBV7-8 and TRBJ2-1, with 7 bases matching TRBD1. This CDR3 has 14 amino acids. Germline V lookup: CDR1 SGHVS, CDR2 FQNEAQ. J gave up 6 bases and V 5 bases, and 7 bases lay outside the gene matches. The CDR3 bases are TGTGCCAGCAGCCGAGACAGGGCCGGCAATGAGCAGTTCTTC. Protein sequence: CASSRDRAGNEQFF.

A note on this clone: The junction departs from germline at one end; a sequencing error may be responsible. The chain employs TRBV12-3 or TRBV12-4 and TRBJ1-6, with D possibly TRBD1 on 5 matching bases. The CDR3 is 12 amino acids. In DNA form, the CDR3 reads TGTGCCAGCAGACAGGACCATTCACCCCTTCACTTT. Translating gives CASRQDHSPLHF.

This clone came up once. The V call is TRBV7-9, the J call TRBJ2-5; D gene unclear. V was trimmed by 6 bases and J by 4 bases, leaving 12 bases between them. Germline V gene data show CDR1 as SEHNR and CDR2 as FQNEAQ (reference sequence). The CDR3 spans 13 residues. CDR3 sequence reads: CASSYSLAETQYF. CDR3 coding DNA: TGTGCCAGCAGTTATTCTTTGGCAGAGACCCAGTACTTC.

The chain couples TRBV6-5 to TRBJ1-5; no clear D gene. Trimming removed 6 bases from V and 0 bases from J, with 9 bases in between. The CDR3 is made up of 14 amino acids. From germline, CDR1 is MNHEY and CDR2 SVGAGI. The CDR3 DNA is TGTGCCAGCAGCCGACACAATAGCAATCAGCCCCAGCATTTT. Residues: CASSRHNSNQPQHF.

In DNA form, the CDR3 reads TGTGCCAGCAGCTCAACAGGGTTCGACGATACGCAGTATTTT. Its translation is CASSSTGFDDTQYF. This chain uses TRBV5-6 with TRBJ2-3, with TRBD1 as a possible D gene (6 bases). CDR1 and CDR2 (germline): SGHDT, YYEEEE. The CDR3 is 14 amino acids. Trimming took off 3 bases at V and 6 bases at J, with 14 bases between the two ends.

This clone was observed a single time. The chain carries TRBV3-1 (or the pseudogene TRBV3-2) and TRBJ1-1; D may be TRBD1 (5 bases). CDR1 is LGHDT, CDR2 YNNKEL, per germline (reference sequence). V was pared by 7 bases and J by 6 bases, with 18 bases between. This CDR3 has 14 amino acids. CDR3 in amino acids: CASTRGGGAPEAFF. The CDR3 DNA sequence: TGTGCCAGCACTCGGGGCGGGGGAGCCCCTGAAGCTTTCTTT.